Presented here are 4 T cell receptor beta chains from one specimen sequenced in a study of blood T cells in healthy people across ages. A sample-barcoded 5' primer and a J-beta primer mix were used in a second PCR of roughly 6 to 11 cycles. One entry per CDR3 protein results from TCRdb running MiXCR on the 5' RACE reads. The sample has approximately 1.5 million distinct CDR3 sequences, less than 45% seen once. Sequenced: blood. The receptors come from a woman between 18 and 29 years old in good health.

This clonotype has just a few counts. The chain recombines TRBV12-3 or TRBV12-4 with TRBJ1-6; D ambiguous. CDR3 length equals 15 residues. V gave up 6 bases and J gave up 10 bases, with 19 bases separating them. CDR3 protein: CASSSGLTLRSPLHF. CDR3 nucleotides: TGTGCCAGCAGCTCTGGCTTGACATTAAGGTCACCCCTCCACTTT.

The rearrangement joins TRBV7-2 to TRBJ2-3; TRBD1 aligns across 10 bases. With 3 bases clipped from V and 4 bases from J, the junction kept 13 bases outside the gene matches. Germline-derived CDR1 and CDR2 are SGHTA and FQGNSA. CDR3 length: 18 residues. The CDR3 bases are TGTGCCAGCAGCTTGGCCTCAACCGGGACAGGGGTGGCAGATACGCAGTATTTT. It yields the protein CASSLASTGTGVADTQYF.

The gene calls are TRBV19 and TRBJ2-1; 10 nucleotides agree with TRBD1. Germline values: CDR1 LNHDA, CDR2 SQIVND (reference sequence). This CDR3 is 15 amino acids long. V was pared by 6 bases and J by 5 bases, with 7 bases of the junction left unmatched. CDR3 protein: CASRRTGGPNNEQFF. CDR3 DNA: TGTGCCAGTAGGCGGACAGGGGGTCCCAACAATGAGCAGTTCTTC. Variable domain in full (rest from reference TRBV19 and TRBJ2-1): DGGITQSPKYLFRKEGQNVTLSCEQNLNHDAMYWYRQDPGQGLRLIYYSQIVNDFQKGDIAEGYSVSREKKESFPLTVTSAQKNPTAFYLCASRRTGGPNNEQFFGPGTRLTVL.

This clonotype was detected only a few times. This chain links TRBV6-2 or TRBV6-3 with TRBJ1-1; no firm D call. V was trimmed by 8 bases and J by 0 bases, leaving 13 bases between them. The CDR3 has 14 residues. Germline V gives CDR1 MNHEY, CDR2 SVGEGT. The CDR3 DNA is TGTGCCAGCCGCCGCGGTGAGTTGAACACTGAAGCTTTCTTT. It encodes CASRRGELNTEAFF.